These 14 T cell receptor beta chains were sequenced from one sample in a study of stem cell transplantation in POMP-related autoinflammatory disease. This table comes from immunoSEQ multiplex PCR, and its TCRdb copy is limited to in-frame clones, with some not included. The sample lists 25,000 to 30,000 clones, 82% occurring once. The sequences come from CD4+ T cells from PBMCs, collected before stem cell transplantation. The receptor source for this set is a human donor with POMP-related autoinflammation and immune dysregulation (PRAID).

The chain uses TRBV7-9 and TRBJ2-7; D perhaps matches TRBD2 (6 bases). Deletions cut 0 bases from V and 0 bases from J, with 9 bases between. Germline V lookup: CDR1 SEHNR, CDR2 FQNEAQ (reference sequence). CDR3 length: 15 amino acids. CDR3 DNA sequence: TGTGCCAGCAGCTTAGCGGTGGGGGGCTCCTACGAGCAGTACTTC. It is translated as CASSLAVGGSYEQYF.

The rearrangement links TRBV5-1 to TRBJ1-1; a weak D match, TRBD1 (5 bases). The germline V gene encodes CDR1 SGHRS and CDR2 YFSETQ. The CDR3 has 15 residues. The germline V and J ends were trimmed by 4 bases and 0 bases, with 13 bases remaining between them. The CDR3 is CASSPRDRLNTEAFF. DNA for the CDR3: TGCGCCAGCAGCCCTAGGGACCGATTGAACACTGAAGCTTTCTTT.

This clone was seen just once. The chain combines TRBV4-1 with TRBJ2-1; possibly TRBD2 for D (6 bases). Germline CDR1 reads MGHRA; CDR2 reads YSYEKL. V was cut by 0 bases and J by 4 bases, with 13 bases left in between. This CDR3 spans 16 amino acids. The CDR3, as DNA: TGCGCCAGCAGCCAAGATGATCGACGGGGGTACAATGAGCAGTTCTTC. This gives the protein CASSQDDRRGYNEQFF.

The J gene is TRBJ1-2, the V gene TRBV9; TRBD1 is a possible D gene (5 bases). There are 14 residues in the CDR3. Germline CDR1 reads SGDLS; CDR2 reads YYNGEE. Trimming stripped 0 bases from V and 7 bases from J, with 13 bases between. The CDR3 coding sequence is TGTGCCAGCAGCGTAGCTCAGGGAATGGCTGGCTACACCTTC. This encodes CASSVAQGMAGYTF.

V is TRBV10-3 and J is TRBJ2-7, with 10 bases matching TRBD2. Germline V lookup: CDR1 ENHRY, CDR2 SYGVKD. With V trimmed by 0 bases and J by 5 bases, 4 bases remained unmatched. The CDR3 spans 15 residues. The CDR3 loop is CAISESASGSDEQYF. CDR3 in DNA: TGTGCCATCAGTGAGTCCGCTAGCGGGAGCGACGAGCAGTACTTC.

The gene calls are TRBV10-3 and TRBJ1-2, with D possibly being TRBD1 (5 bases). CDR1 is ENHRY, CDR2 SYGVKD, per germline. Deletions cut 4 bases from V and 5 bases from J, with 8 bases between. The length of the CDR3 is 12 residues. CDR3 loop: CAISAGGYGYTF. DNA of the CDR3: TGTGCCATCAGTGCGGGGGGATATGGCTACACCTTC.

The chain couples TRBV6-6 to TRBJ2-1; the D gene is possibly TRBD2 (5 bases). Trimming shortened V by 6 bases and J by 5 bases, and 17 bases separated the two germline ends. From germline, CDR1 is MNHNY and CDR2 SVGAGI (reference sequence). The CDR3 sequence is 15 residues long. The DNA of the CDR3 is TGTGCCAGCAGGAACGGGATTGTGGTCCACAATGAGCAGTTCTTC. Amino acid sequence: CASRNGIVVHNEQFF.

The gene calls are TRBV19 and TRBJ2-3; 7 nucleotides line up with TRBD2. CDR3 size: 15 residues. Germline loops: CDR1 LNHDA, CDR2 SQIVND (reference sequence). V shed 3 bases and J 2 bases; nucleotides not matched to a gene: 5. CDR3 DNA: TGTGCCAGTAGTATTTCGGGGGACTACACAGATACGCAGTATTTT. Amino acids: CASSISGDYTDTQYF.

V gene TRBV30 combines with J gene TRBJ2-5; D is unresolved. Trimming cost V 3 bases and J 4 bases, with 6 bases left between them. The CDR3 has 11 amino acids. Germline V lookup: CDR1 GTSNPN, CDR2 SVGIG (reference sequence). Written as DNA, the CDR3 is TGTGCCTGGAGGGTGGCAGAGACCCAGTACTTC. It codes for CAWRVAETQYF.

The chain carries TRBV6-1 and TRBJ2-7; D unresolved. The CDR3 is 12 amino acids. V was pared by 5 bases and J by 3 bases, with 8 bases between. CDR1 is MNHNS, CDR2 SASEGT, per germline. The CDR3 nucleotides read TGTGCCAGCAGTACCCCACGCTACGAGCAGTACTTC. It is translated as CASSTPRYEQYF.

This chain links TRBV5-1 with TRBJ2-2, with 12 bases matching TRBD2. The CDR3 sequence is 16 residues long. The junction had 3 bases not matched to a gene; V was cut back by 3 bases and J by 3 bases. Per the germline V gene, CDR1 is SGHRS and CDR2 is YFSETQ. The CDR3 reads CASSWTSGDDTGELFF. CDR3 bases: TGCGCCAGCAGCTGGACTAGCGGGGACGACACCGGGGAGCTGTTTTTT.

A single count supports this clone. This chain uses TRBV19 with TRBJ2-3; TRBD1 aligns across 8 bases. V was pared by 5 bases and J by 5 bases, with 9 bases of the junction left unmatched. The CDR3 has 15 amino acids. Germline CDR1 reads LNHDA; CDR2 reads SQIVND (reference sequence). The CDR3 DNA reads as TGTGCCAGTAGTGCCATTCAGGGGGCGATAGATACGCAGTATTTT. This encodes CASSAIQGAIDTQYF.

This chain joins TRBV6-5 and TRBJ2-7, with TRBD2 matching 7 bases. The ends lost 4 bases at V and 5 bases at J; junction bases unmatched: 8. This CDR3 contains 14 residues. Germline loops: CDR1 MNHEY, CDR2 SVGAGI. The CDR3 region is CASSSSGLVNEQYF. CDR3 DNA sequence: TGTGCCAGCAGTTCATCCGGACTAGTAAACGAGCAGTACTTC.

This chain connects TRBV20-1 to TRBJ2-5, with D hard to call. The J call may be wrong; the DNA end is better matched by TRBJ2-7. The CDR3 runs to 11 residues. Germline CDR1 and CDR2: DFQATT and SNEGSKA (reference sequence). CDR3 bases: TGCAGTGCTGGCCGCTCCTACGAGCAGTACTTC. It is translated as CSAGRSYEQYF.